The next 18 T cell receptor beta chains were all read from a single sample in a study of blood T cell repertoires in COVID-19. The protocol was immunoSEQ multiplex PCR, while the TCRdb copy is restricted to in-frame clones and leaves out a portion. Counted here are approximately 150,000 clones, under 90% occurring once; the ten biggest clones make up roughly 19%. The sample taken for sequencing was peripheral blood. The receptors stem from a woman older than 75 with acute or convalescent COVID-19.

This chain connects TRBV2 to TRBJ2-3, with no clear D. The CDR3 loop spans 12 amino acids. Trimming removed 6 bases from V and 2 bases from J, with 6 bases in between. Germline lookup yields CDR1 SNHLY and CDR2 FYNNEI. The CDR3 region has the DNA TGTGCCAGCAGCTATTCCACAGATACGCAGTATTTT. Translating gives CASSYSTDTQYF.

The chain couples TRBV3-1 (or the pseudogene TRBV3-2) to TRBJ2-1, with D perhaps matching TRBD2 (5 bases). Between the trimmed V and J ends, which lost 6 bases and 3 bases, there was a span of 12 bases. Per the germline V gene, CDR1 is LGHDT and CDR2 is YNNKEL (reference sequence). The CDR3 is made up of 14 amino acids. CDR3 sequence: CASSLFGGYNEQFF. For the CDR3, the DNA is TGTGCCAGCAGTCTCTTCGGAGGCTACAATGAGCAGTTCTTC.

The chain combines TRBV7-8 with TRBJ2-3; 7 nucleotides line up with TRBD1. CDR1 is SGHVS and CDR2 is FQNEAQ in the germline V gene. V dropped 5 bases and J dropped 0; count of bases not matched to a gene: 8. The CDR3 totals 16 residues. The CDR3 DNA follows: TGTGCCAGCAGCCCGATCAGGGGGATGAGCACAGATACGCAGTATTTT. Protein sequence: CASSPIRGMSTDTQYF. Combining the CDR3 with reference TRBV7-8 and TRBJ2-3 gives the whole variable domain GAGVSQSPRYKVAKRGQDVALRCDPISGHVSLFWYQQALGQGPEFLTYFQNEAQLDKSGLPSDRFFAERPEGSVSTLKIQRTQQEDSAVYLCASSPIRGMSTDTQYFGPGTRLTVL.

The CDR3 loop is CASSLDGYNSPLHF. CDR3 sequence (DNA): TGTGCCAGCAGCCTAGACGGGTATAATTCACCCCTCCACTTT. The V call is TRBV7-9, the J call TRBJ1-6, with D unclear. The germline V gene has CDR1 SEHNR and CDR2 FQNEAQ (reference sequence). The CDR3 consists of 14 residues. Deletions cut 5 bases from V and 4 bases from J, with 9 bases between.

Concerning this clone itself: Other nucleotide sequences in the sample specify the same CDR3. For the CDR3, the DNA is TGCAGTGCCAGTAGCGGCCACGAGCAGTACTTC. Protein: CSASSGHEQYF. The chain has TRBV20-1 and TRBJ2-7; maybe TRBD2 (6 bases). Trimming removed 6 bases from V and 5 bases from J, with 11 bases in between. Germline CDR1 DFQATT, CDR2 SNEGSKA (reference sequence). The CDR3 is made up of 11 amino acids.

This clone is a singleton in its sample. The chain combines TRBV5-4 with TRBJ2-7, with no clear D. The CDR3 length is 14 residues. Per the germline V gene, CDR1 is SGHNT and CDR2 is YYREEE (reference sequence). The V gene lost 0 bases and the J gene lost 6 bases, with 13 bases spanning the gap. The CDR3 DNA is TGTGCCAGCAGCTTGGCCTGGTCGAGTCTCGAGCAGTACTTC. Translated, it gives CASSLAWSSLEQYF.

The chain couples TRBV18 to TRBJ1-2; TRBD1 is a possible D gene (5 bases). Germline assignment: CDR1 KGHSH and CDR2 LQKENI. V shed 1 base and J shed 1 base, with 13 bases lying between them. The length of the CDR3 is 16 residues. CDR3 DNA sequence: TGTGCCAGCTCACCACGTGGAGACAGATTTAACTATGGCTACACCTTC. Translation: CASSPRGDRFNYGYTF.

This chain joins TRBV3-1 (or the pseudogene TRBV3-2) and TRBJ2-7; 10 positions agree with TRBD1. Unmatched junction bases numbered 0, after V lost 1 base and J lost 6 bases. CDR3 size: 13 residues. The germline V gene has CDR1 LGHDT and CDR2 YNNKEL (reference sequence). This CDR3 reads CASSQGTGGEQYF. CDR3 DNA sequence: TGTGCCAGCAGCCAAGGGACAGGGGGCGAGCAGTACTTC.

This sequence joins TRBV28 and TRBJ1-1; 9 bases map to TRBD1. J lost 4 bases, V lost 1 base, and 7 bases had no gene match. The germline CDR1 and CDR2 sequences are MDHEN and SYDVKM. This CDR3 spans 16 amino acids. In DNA, the CDR3 is TGTGCCAGCAGTTTATATGGAGAGACAGGGGGCACTGAAGCTTTCTTT. Protein product: CASSLYGETGGTEAFF.

CDR3 loop: CTSSQDVLASGRAQETQYF. The CDR3 bases are TGCACCAGCAGCCAAGATGTCCTCGCTAGCGGGAGAGCCCAAGAGACCCAGTACTTC. This sequence joins TRBV1 and TRBJ2-5; the table calls TRBD2, which could not be checked here. TRBV1 is annotated as a pseudogene. There are 19 residues in the CDR3.

J is TRBJ1-3 and V is TRBV6-5, with a weak D call TRBD1 (6 bases). The germline V and J ends were trimmed by 4 bases and 4 bases, with 17 bases remaining between them. Per the germline V gene, CDR1 is MNHEY and CDR2 is SVGAGI. The CDR3 has 16 amino acids. The CDR3 loop is CASSSRAGASGNTIYF. The CDR3 DNA sequence: TGTGCCAGCAGTTCCCGGGCGGGGGCATCGGGAAACACCATATATTTT.

The chain is built from TRBV11-2 and TRBJ2-1, with a tentative D call TRBD2 (5 bases). Germline-derived CDR1 and CDR2 are SGHAT and FQNNGV. The CDR3 loop spans 12 amino acids. V lost 5 bases and J 9 bases, leaving 11 bases between the germline ends. The DNA for the CDR3 is TGTGCCAGCAGCGCGGATGGGAGTGAGCAGTTCTTC. Its protein is CASSADGSEQFF.

This sequence joins TRBV19 and TRBJ2-1; 7 bases are shared with TRBD2. This CDR3 spans 14 amino acids. The V and J ends lost 7 bases and 5 bases, in that order; junction bases with no gene match: 8. Germline V CDR1 and CDR2: LNHDA, SQIVND (reference sequence). The CDR3 nucleotides read TGTGCCAGTACTGCTAGCGGACTGAACAATGAGCAGTTCTTC. Protein product: CASTASGLNNEQFF.

J is TRBJ2-1 and V is TRBV9; perhaps TRBD1 as D (5 bases). The CDR3 length is 15 residues. From germline, CDR1 is SGDLS and CDR2 YYNGEE. Trimming stripped 3 bases from V and 2 bases from J, with 12 bases between. This CDR3 is CASSGGSQTYNEQFF. DNA for the CDR3: TGTGCCAGCAGCGGGGGCTCGCAAACCTACAATGAGCAGTTCTTC.

This clone was picked up one time. Other DNA sequences in the sample encode the same CDR3. The chain links TRBV3-1 (or the pseudogene TRBV3-2) to TRBJ1-2; TRBD1 might be the D (5 bases). CDR3 length: 13 residues. V gave up 1 base and J gave up 4 bases, with 7 bases separating them. Germline assignment: CDR1 LGHDT and CDR2 YNNKEL (reference sequence). The CDR3 bases are TGTGCCAGCAGCCAAGTAGGGGTCTATGGCTACACCTTC. Protein product: CASSQVGVYGYTF.

The chain employs TRBV11-2 and TRBJ2-7; a possible D gene is TRBD2 (5 bases). CDR3 length: 13 residues. Germline CDR1 SGHAT, CDR2 FQNNGV. Deletions cut 5 bases from V and 2 bases from J, with 10 bases between. The CDR3 spells CASSARGTYEQYF. Written as DNA, the CDR3 is TGTGCCAGCAGCGCTCGGGGAACCTACGAGCAGTACTTC. Full variable domain (missing parts from reference TRBV11-2 and TRBJ2-7): EAGVAQSPRYKIIEKRQSVAFWCNPISGHATLYWYQQILGQGPKLLIQFQNNGVVDDSQLPKDRFSAERLKGVDSTLKIQPAKLEDSAVYLCASSARGTYEQYFGPGTRLTVT.

About this clone itself: One end of the junction is discordant with germline, which a read error may explain. The chain has TRBV7-2 and TRBJ2-3, with TRBD2 identical over 14 bases. The CDR3 contains 18 residues. Germline V lookup: CDR1 SGHTA, CDR2 FQGNSA. The CDR3 protein is CASSLGPTSGRATYTQYF. In DNA form, the CDR3 reads TGTGCCAGCAGCTTAGGTCCGACTAGCGGGAGGGCCACATATACGCAGTATTTT.

The chain couples TRBV3-1 (or the pseudogene TRBV3-2) to TRBJ2-2; D is undetermined. Trimming stripped 1 base from V and 4 bases from J, with 10 bases between. The CDR3 has 15 residues. CDR1 and CDR2 from the germline V gene are LGHDT and YNNKEL (reference sequence). The CDR3 sequence: CASSQGPSTTGELFF. CDR3 in DNA: TGTGCCAGCAGCCAAGGTCCTAGTACCACCGGGGAGCTGTTTTTT.